In this sample, the clone carrying this T cell receptor beta chain is large. The CDR3 contains 15 residues. V gave up 0 bases and J gave up 9 bases; unmatched junction bases: 3. CDR1 and CDR2 (germline): LGHNA, YNFKEQ. The data are from a study of T cells after yellow fever vaccination. The study made its TCR cDNA through 5'RACE template switching. That step introduced a universal primer site along with UMIs. TCRdb redid the calling of the 5' RACE reads with MiXCR, one entry per CDR3 protein. This table has about 1,200 distinct CDR3 sequences, approximately 11% appearing once. Overall study results and limits: Contamination by abundant bulk-population clonotypes could be present in FACS-sorted repertoires. After the booster, 96% of CD4 and about nine tenths of CD8 primary-response clones were re-detected.

The sequencing here drew on CD8+ T cells binding an NS4B(214-222) dextramer, sorted from PBMCs, taken roughly 20 days after the first yellow fever vaccination. The clonotype was recovered from a man aged 18 to 30 who received the YFV17D yellow fever vaccine. V and J are TRBV4-2 and TRBJ1-6; TRBD1 matches at 9 bases. The CDR3 sequence: CASSQENRGPSPLHF. The CDR3 DNA reads as TGTGCCAGCAGCCAAGAGAACAGGGGGCCTTCACCCCTCCACTTT.